This T cell receptor beta chain was profiled in a study of blood T cells in healthy people across ages. PCR was performed a second time for about 6 to 12 cycles using a sample-barcoded 5' primer and a J-beta primer mix. TCRdb processed the 5' RACE reads anew with MiXCR; each CDR3 protein has one entry. The sample includes about 1.4 million distinct CDR3 sequences, roughly 59% of them seen just once. Germline CDR1 reads MNHNS; CDR2 reads SASEGT. CDR3 size: 13 residues. Concerning this clonotype: The junction departs from germline at one end; a sequencing error may be responsible.

Source material: blood. The sequence was collected from a man aged 18 to 30 in good health. The V and J genes are TRBV6-1 and TRBJ1-2; perhaps TRBD1 as D (5 bases). CDR3 region: CASGKGTDYGYTF. The CDR3 region has the DNA TGTGCCAGCGGGAAGGGGACGGACTATGGCTATACCTTC.